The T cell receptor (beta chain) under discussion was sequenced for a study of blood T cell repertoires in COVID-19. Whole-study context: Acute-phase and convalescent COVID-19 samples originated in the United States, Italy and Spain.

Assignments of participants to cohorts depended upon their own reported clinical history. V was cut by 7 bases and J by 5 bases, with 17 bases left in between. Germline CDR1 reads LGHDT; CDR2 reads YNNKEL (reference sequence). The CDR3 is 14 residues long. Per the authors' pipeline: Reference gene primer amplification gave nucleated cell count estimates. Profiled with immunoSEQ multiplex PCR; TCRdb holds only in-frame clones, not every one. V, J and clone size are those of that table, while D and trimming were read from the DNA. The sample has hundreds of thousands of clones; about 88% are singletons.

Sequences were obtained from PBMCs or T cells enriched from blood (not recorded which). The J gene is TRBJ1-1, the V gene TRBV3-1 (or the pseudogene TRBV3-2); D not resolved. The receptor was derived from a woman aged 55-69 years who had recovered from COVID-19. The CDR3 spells CASTRLGVGTEAFF. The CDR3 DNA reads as TGTGCCAGCACCCGCCTGGGAGTGGGGACTGAAGCTTTCTTT.